Here is one T cell receptor (beta chain) with its context. Its antigen remains unknown. This sample includes further DNA sequences coding for the same CDR3. The CDR3 runs 15 residues. CDR1 and CDR2 from the germline V gene are SGHTA and FQGTGA. J gave up 2 bases and V 2 bases, and 1 base lay outside the gene matches. Clones were read by immunoSEQ multiplex PCR, and TCRdb kept only the in-frame ones, dropping some. The sample has over 2 million clones; under 95% are singletons. Healthy HIV-negative adults without recent acute infections or vaccinations served as donors. This sample is part of a study of shared clonotypes between healthy human individuals. On the study more broadly: Per-donor plates numbered three CD4 naive, three CD4 memory, two CD8 naive and one CD8 memory.

Regarding the study as a whole: Deeper or shallower sequencing was expected to change how clonotypes are shared among donors.

Sequencing used naive CD4+ T cells from PBMCs. Stated subset: CD45RA+ positively selected. The gene calls are TRBV7-3 and TRBJ2-3; 10 bases match TRBD2. This clonotype was sampled from a man aged 18 to 30 in good health. Some clones in this sample may be carry-over from other donors' samples. CDR3 sequence reads: CASSLLAGDTDTQYF. CDR3 sequence (DNA): TGTGCCAGCAGCTTACTAGCGGGAGACACAGATACGCAGTATTTT.